A selection of T cell receptor beta chains follows, all from one sample in a study of Graves' ophthalmopathy and Graves' hyperthyroidism. From the multiplex PCR reads, TCRdb called clonotypes with MiXCR, one entry per CDR3 protein. The table shows 620,000 or so distinct CDR3 sequences, with about a fifth occurring only once. Sequencing was performed on peripheral blood. Receptors originate from a young woman with stable Graves' hyperthyroidism. Some clones in this sample may be carry-over from other donors' samples. Each CDR3 is given with its conserved first and last residue. A D gene is named only where the DNA matches it firmly. For some rows the clone size is stated as once, few or many, or as a class when expanded; others skip it.

D gene	clone size	J gene	V gene	CDR3 DNA	CDR3 protein
.	.	TRBJ2-5	TRBV7-9	TGTGCCAGCAGCGACGGACAGCCCTTCAAGACCCAGTACTTC	CASSDGQPFKTQYF
.	many	TRBJ2-5	TRBV9	TGTGCCAGCAGCTCCTCGACAGTAACCCAAGAGACCCAGTACTTC	CASSSSTVTQETQYF
TRBD1	.	TRBJ2-5	TRBV7-2	TGTGCCAGCAGCTCTGAAGGGACAGGGAGACTAGAGACCCAGTACTTC	CASSSEGTGRLETQYF
.	few	TRBJ2-7	TRBV2	TGTGCCAGCATGGGGCCTACAGGGTGGGACTACGAGCAGTACTTC	CASMGPTGWDYEQYF
.	many	TRBJ2-6	TRBV20-1	TGCAGTGCAAAGGACAGCTATGGCTCTGGGGCCAACGTCCTGACTTTC	CSAKDSYGSGANVLTF
.	.	TRBJ2-5	TRBV5-6	TGTGCCAGCAGCTTAGCCACAGGGCACCAAGAGACCCAGTACTTC	CASSLATGHQETQYF
.	.	TRBJ1-3	TRBV30	TGTGCCTGGTGGCCTGACCGGGCCCCTGGAAACACCATATATTTT	CAWWPDRAPGNTIYF
.	many	TRBJ1-1	TRBV7-2	TGTGCCAGCAGCTTTTCAGAACATGAAGCTTTCTTT	CASSFSEHEAFF
.	.	TRBJ2-6	TRBV6-2/TRBV6-3	TGTGCCAGCTGTAGACTAGTCGTCTCTGGGGCCAACGTCCTGACTTTC	CASCRLVVSGANVLTF
.	many	TRBJ2-5	TRBV12-3/TRBV12-4	TGTGCCAGCAGCCCTGCCAGCACGGAGACCCAGTACTTC	CASSPASTETQYF
.	many	TRBJ2-7	TRBV2	TGTGCCAGTTTAACGGGTCAGTCAAGTGAGCAGTACTTC	CASLTGQSSEQYF
.	many	TRBJ1-5	TRBV28	TGTGCCAGCAGTTTCCCAAGGTATAGCAATCAGCCCCAGCATTTT	CASSFPRYSNQPQHF
.	few	TRBJ1-1	TRBV11-2	TGTGCCAGCAGCTCCTGGTTCAGTGAAGCTTTCTTT	CASSSWFSEAFF
TRBD2	many	TRBJ2-5	TRBV20-1	TGCAGTGCTCCGCTAGCGGGGGCCCTAGAGACCCAGTACTTC	CSAPLAGALETQYF
.	many	TRBJ2-5	TRBV29-1	TGCAGCGTTGAAGTGGAGGGGGCAGACATACAAGAGACCCAGTACTTC	CSVEVEGADIQETQYF
.	many	TRBJ1-5	TRBV20-1	TGCAGTGCTAGGGGGCAGCTCAATCAGCCCCAGCATTTT	CSARGQLNQPQHF
.	.	TRBJ1-6	TRBV6-1	TGTGCCAGCAGTGATGAGGGTTACTATTCACCCCTCCACTTT	CASSDEGYYSPLHF
.	many	TRBJ1-5	TRBV19	TGTGCCAGTAGACAGGACAGAGTCACGTCAGGGTCGCCCCAGCATTTT	CASRQDRVTSGSPQHF
.	once	TRBJ1-1	TRBV2	TGTGCCAGCAGTTCAGACACGGACAGATCAATGAACACTGAAGCTTTCTTT	CASSSDTDRSMNTEAFF
TRBD1	many	TRBJ1-2	TRBV11-1	TGTGCCAGCAGCTCGGGGGACAGGGGACACCTCAGTGGTGGCTACACCTTC	CASSSGDRGHLSGGYTF
TRBD1	many	TRBJ1-5	TRBV12-3/TRBV12-4	TGTGCCAGCAACACCGGGACAGGGGGCGGAAATCAGCCCCAGCATTTT	CASNTGTGGGNQPQHF
.	.	TRBJ2-7	TRBV4-1	TGCGCCAGCACGCTTACCGACGGCTTAGGCTACGAGCAGTACTTC	CASTLTDGLGYEQYF
.	few	TRBJ1-5	TRBV18	TGTGCCAGCTCACCAATGCTAGTCAGGAGCAATCAGCCCCAGCATTTT	CASSPMLVRSNQPQHF
.	.	TRBJ1-6	TRBV18	TGTGCCAGCTCACAGACGACAAGAATTAATTCACCCCTCCACTTT	CASSQTTRINSPLHF
.	many	TRBJ1-5	TRBV28	TGTGCCAGCAGTTTACCCGGGACGGGTAGCAATCAGCCCCAGCATTTT	CASSLPGTGSNQPQHF
.	.	TRBJ2-7	TRBV6-1	TGTGCCAGCAAACTCCGGAACGAGCAGTACTTC	CASKLRNEQYF
.	few	TRBJ2-7	TRBV30	TGTGCCTGGAGTAGGGACCGGGGGGCTGGGAACGAGCAGTACTTC	CAWSRDRGAGNEQYF
TRBD1	.	TRBJ2-5	TRBV6-2/TRBV6-3	TGTGCCAGCAGGATTGGGGACAGGGGAGGCCTAAAAAAGTTTAAAGAGACCCAGTACTTC	CASRIGDRGGLKKFKETQYF
.	.	TRBJ2-2	TRBV6-5	TGTGCCAGCAGTTACTCGCCAGGGGCGAACACCGGGGAGCTGTTTTTT	CASSYSPGANTGELFF
.	few	TRBJ2-7	TRBV11-2	TGTGCCAGCAGCTTTCAGGGAAACTCCTACGAGCAGTACTTC	CASSFQGNSYEQYF
.	many	TRBJ1-1	TRBV6-5	TGTGCCAGCAGAACTGAACCAGTGAACACTGAAGCTTTCTTT	CASRTEPVNTEAFF
TRBD2	many	TRBJ2-7	TRBV28	TGTGCCAGCAGACCTAGCGGAACTAGCTCCTACGAGCAGTACTTC	CASRPSGTSSYEQYF
.	many	TRBJ1-1	TRBV12-3/TRBV12-4	TGTGCCAGCAGTTTGACAGCCCTGAACACTGAAGCTTTCTTT	CASSLTALNTEAFF
.	few	TRBJ1-1	TRBV3-1	TGTGCCAGCAGGCAACCAGGGATGAACACTGAAGCTTTCTTT	CASRQPGMNTEAFF
TRBD1	.	TRBJ2-4	TRBV19	TGTGCCAGTGGGACAGTCCATCAGTACTTC	CASGTVHQYF
TRBD1	.	TRBJ2-7	TRBV29-1	TGCAGCGTTGAAACAAGCTGGACAGGGGTGAGAGAGCAGTACTTC	CSVETSWTGVREQYF
TRBD1	few	TRBJ1-1	TRBV7-3	TGTGCCAGCAGCGAGACAGGGGTAGGGACTGAAGCTTTCTTT	CASSETGVGTEAFF
.	many	TRBJ1-2	TRBV4-2	TGTGCCAGCAGCCAAGATAGACAGAAAGGAGGTGGCTACACCTTC	CASSQDRQKGGGYTF
.	.	TRBJ2-1	TRBV30	TGTGCCTGGAGTACGGGACCAAACAATGAGCAGTTCTTC	CAWSTGPNNEQFF
TRBD1	many	TRBJ2-7	TRBV6-1	TGTGCCAGCAGTGGAGGGTCCGGGACAGACTACGAGCAGTACTTC	CASSGGSGTDYEQYF
.	many	TRBJ2-5	TRBV7-8	TGTGCCAGCAGCTTAGCCGTGAGTCCACGTCAAGAGACCCAGTACTTC	CASSLAVSPRQETQYF
.	many	TRBJ2-7	TRBV6-5	TGTGCCAGCGGGACCGAAAGCTCCTACGAGCAGTACTTC	CASGTESSYEQYF
TRBD1	many	TRBJ1-2	TRBV19	TGTGCCAGTAGTCCCTTACAAGACAGGGATGGCTACACCTTC	CASSPLQDRDGYTF
.	many	TRBJ2-2	TRBV5-6	TGTGCCAGCAGCTTCTCCCTAGTTATCGGGGAGCTGTTTTTT	CASSFSLVIGELFF
TRBD1	once	TRBJ2-7	TRBV12-3/TRBV12-4	TGTGCCAGCAGTTTGACAACCGGGACAGGGGAATACGAGCAGTACTTC	CASSLTTGTGEYEQYF